This TCR beta chain was retrieved from a study of blood T cell repertoires in COVID-19. Under the authors' procedure: Reference gene primer amplification in the assay estimated nucleated cell counts. The data were produced by immunoSEQ multiplex PCR, yet TCRdb's version contains in-frame clones alone and is incomplete. The DNA gave D and trimming, while V, J and clone size come from that table. In the table there are some 230,000 clones, 75% to 90% of which are singletons. The specimen sequenced was PBMCs or T cells enriched from blood (not recorded which). The receptor's source is a woman aged 18-29 years in a cohort exposed to, infected with or recovered from COVID-19 (not recorded which).

The CDR3 DNA reads TGTGCCAGCAGCCGGACAGGGGGTATTTGGGAGACCCAGTACTTC. Translated: CASSRTGGIWETQYF. V usage is TRBV5-8 and J usage is TRBJ2-5; 10 nucleotides match TRBD1. The germline V gene has CDR1 SGHTS and CDR2 YDEGEE. The CDR3 totals 15 residues. The ends lost 4 bases at V and 5 bases at J; junction bases unmatched: 8.